This TCR beta chain was obtained from a study of T cell responses to AZD1222 COVID-19 vaccine. A single count supports this clone. Repertoires were generated with immunoSEQ multiplex PCR, while TCRdb's copy carries only in-frame clones and drops some. This repertoire shows over 150,000 clones, about 92% found once; its top ten account for around 4%. This CDR3 has 15 amino acids. V was clipped by 5 bases and J by 6 bases; unmatched bases: 8. CDR1 and CDR2 (germline): SGHTA, FQGNSA. The chain recombines TRBV7-2 with TRBJ2-1; TRBD2 matches at 9 bases. This receptor was taken from an adult in good health. Sequenced here: peripheral blood, sampled on day 0 of MenACWY control vaccination. The chain's CDR3 is CASSISGSRSNEQFF. The CDR3 bases are TGTGCCAGCAGCATTAGCGGGAGTCGCTCCAATGAGCAGTTCTTC. The full variable domain, its missing parts supplied by reference TRBV7-2 and TRBJ2-1, is GAGVSQSPSNKVTEKGKDVELRCDPISGHTALYWYRQSLGQGLEFLIYFQGNSAPDKSGLPSDRFSAERTGGSVSTLTIQRTQQEDSAVYLCASSISGSRSNEQFFGPGTRLTVL.